The clone carrying this T cell receptor (beta chain) was recorded many times. Its matching antigen is unknown. RNA transcripts yielded amplified TCR beta CDR3 regions. A first-round RT-PCR of the TCR CDR3 used the HTBI primer set. TCRdb reanalysed the multiplex PCR reads using MiXCR and keeps one entry per CDR3 protein. The sample has hundreds of thousands of distinct CDR3 sequences, approximately 14% seen once. The data originate from a study of T cells in Graves' hyperthyroidism and ophthalmopathy. Whole-study results and caveats: Most expanded thyroid clonotypes above 0.001 recurred in blood.

The CDR3 runs 15 residues. Looked up from germline, CDR1 is MNHEY and CDR2 is SMNVEV (reference sequence). The trim removed 5 bases at V and 7 bases at J, leaving 11 bases unmatched. Each person with ophthalmopathy scored at least 3 on the Clinical Activity Score, reached NOSPECS grade 4 or higher, and had been ill under 3 months. The chain is built from TRBV27 and TRBJ1-5; 7 bases fit TRBD1. This TCR came from a woman aged 40 to 50 with Graves' ophthalmopathy. Sequencing was done on a sample of blood. CDR3 amino acids: CASSPLPGGRQPQHF. The CDR3 nucleotides are TGTGCCAGCAGTCCCTTACCAGGGGGAAGGCAGCCCCAGCATTTT.